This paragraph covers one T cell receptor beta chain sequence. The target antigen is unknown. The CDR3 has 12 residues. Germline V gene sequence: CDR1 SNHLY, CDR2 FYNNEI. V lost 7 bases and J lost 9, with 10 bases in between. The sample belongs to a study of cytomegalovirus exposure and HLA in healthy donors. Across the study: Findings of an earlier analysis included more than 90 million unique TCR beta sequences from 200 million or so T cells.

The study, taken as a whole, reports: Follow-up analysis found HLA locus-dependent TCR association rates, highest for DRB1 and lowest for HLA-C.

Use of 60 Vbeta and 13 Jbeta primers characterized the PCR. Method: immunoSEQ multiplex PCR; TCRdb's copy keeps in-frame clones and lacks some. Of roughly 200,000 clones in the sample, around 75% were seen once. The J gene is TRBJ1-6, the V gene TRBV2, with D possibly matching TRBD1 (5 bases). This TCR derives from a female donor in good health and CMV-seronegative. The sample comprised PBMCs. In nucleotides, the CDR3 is TGTGCCAGCACCAAAGACAGTTCACCCCTCCACTTT. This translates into CASTKDSSPLHF. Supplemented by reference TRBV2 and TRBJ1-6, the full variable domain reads EPEVTQTPSHQVTQMGQEVILRCVPISNHLYFYWYRQILGQKVEFLVSFYNNEISEKSEIFDDQFSVERPDGSNFTLKIRSTKLEDSAMYFCASTKDSSPLHFGNGTRLTVT.